This is a list of T cell receptor beta chains from one sample in a study of vaccination and CD4 T cells after COVID-19. Their antigens remain unidentified. TCRdb re-called the PCR reads with MiXCR, one entry per CDR3 protein. The table has 15,000 to 20,000 distinct CDR3 sequences, about 70% seen once. The sample consisted of CD4+ T cells from blood, cultured in vitro. Receptors originate from a human donor who had recovered from COVID-19. The CDR3 runs from the conserved cysteine through the conserved F or W. The D gene is left open where the match is weak. The size entry is marked missing in some rows and otherwise reads once, few, many or a size class.

j_call | clone_size | v_call | d_call | cdr3_aa | cdr3_nt
TRBJ1-6 | few | TRBV27 | NA | CASSSPSGDSPLHF | TGTGCCAGCAGTTCCCCCTCGGGGGATTCACCCCTCCACTTT
TRBJ1-1 | NA | TRBV28 | NA | CASSLTAEAFF | TGTGCCAGCAGTTTAACGGCTGAAGCTTTCTTT
TRBJ1-1 | NA | TRBV10-1 | TRBD1 | CASSADRVNTEAFF | TGCGCCAGCAGCGCTGACAGGGTGAACACTGAAGCTTTCTTT
TRBJ1-2 | once | TRBV6-2/TRBV6-3 | TRBD1 | CASSYGTGAIYGYTF | TGTGCCAGCAGTTACGGGACAGGGGCAATCTATGGCTACACCTTC
TRBJ1-5 | NA | TRBV27 | NA | CASSPGRVGNQPQHF | TGTGCCAGCAGTCCAGGCAGGGTCGGGAATCAGCCCCAGCATTTT
TRBJ2-3 | NA | TRBV27 | NA | CASRFGSHTDTQYF | TGTGCCAGCAGGTTTGGCTCCCACACAGATACGCAGTATTTT
TRBJ2-6 | NA | TRBV7-2 | NA | CASSYSTGANVLTF | TGTGCCAGCAGCTACTCAACTGGGGCCAACGTCCTGACTTTC
TRBJ2-1 | NA | TRBV6-4 | TRBD2 | CASSPGLAGAYNEQFF | TGTGCCAGCAGTCCCGGACTAGCGGGGGCCTACAATGAGCAGTTCTTC
TRBJ2-7 | NA | TRBV7-2 | NA | CASGEMRWDTTYEQYF | TGTGCCAGCGGGGAAATGAGGTGGGACACCACCTACGAGCAGTACTTC
TRBJ1-1 | NA | TRBV7-9 | NA | CASSLAGGPAFF | TGTGCCAGCAGCTTAGCTGGGGGCCCGGCTTTCTTT
TRBJ1-5 | NA | TRBV20-1 | NA | CSARQGDQPQHF | TGCAGTGCTAGACAGGGTGATCAGCCCCAGCATTTT
TRBJ2-5 | once | TRBV5-1 | TRBD1 | CASSFAGTGEQETQYF | TGCGCCAGCAGCTTTGCCGGGACAGGGGAGCAAGAGACCCAGTACTTC
TRBJ1-6 | NA | TRBV7-2 | NA | CASSLTWDGDNNSPLHF | TGTGCCAGCAGCTTAACTTGGGATGGCGATAATAATTCACCCCTCCACTTT
TRBJ1-2 | NA | TRBV6-2/TRBV6-3 | NA | CASSSPRTLSYGYTF | TGTGCCAGCAGTTCTCCCCGGACTTTGAGCTATGGCTACACCTTC
TRBJ1-3 | NA | TRBV5-1 | TRBD1 | CASRTGGGGNTIYF | TGCGCCAGCAGGACAGGGGGCGGTGGAAACACCATATATTTT
TRBJ2-3 | NA | TRBV5-1 | TRBD2 | CASSLISGSADTQYF | TGCGCCAGCAGCCTAATTAGCGGGAGCGCAGATACGCAGTATTTT
TRBJ2-3 | few | TRBV11-2 | NA | CASSRPNTDTQYF | TGTGCCAGCAGCAGACCGAACACAGATACGCAGTATTTT
TRBJ1-1 | NA | TRBV10-2 | NA | CASTEGGSYTEAFF | TGCGCCAGCACAGAGGGGGGCTCCTACACTGAAGCTTTCTTT
TRBJ2-4 | NA | TRBV7-2 | TRBD2 | CATAGGGGVKNIQYF | TGTGCCACAGCGGGGGGTGGGGGTGTCAAAAACATTCAGTACTTC
TRBJ1-1 | NA | TRBV28 | NA | CASSLGGARTEAFF | TGTGCCAGCAGTTTGGGGGGGGCGAGGACTGAAGCTTTCTTT
TRBJ1-5 | NA | TRBV29-1 | NA | CSVILRGPGSNQPQHF | TGCAGCGTTATCCTCCGGGGCCCGGGAAGCAATCAGCCCCAGCATTTT
TRBJ2-1 | NA | TRBV6-2/TRBV6-3 | NA | CASWPAGHIRNEQFF | TGTGCCAGCTGGCCAGCGGGACACATTAGGAATGAGCAGTTCTTC
TRBJ1-6 | NA | TRBV30 | NA | CAWSVLQRNSPLHF | TGTGCCTGGAGTGTATTACAGCGCAATTCACCCCTCCACTTT
TRBJ1-6 | few | TRBV21-1 | NA | CASSQIEGHSPLHF | TGTGCCAGCAGCCAAATTGAGGGCCATTCACCCCTCCACTTT
TRBJ2-7 | NA | TRBV20-1 | TRBD2 | CSAKPGTSFYEQYF | TGCAGTGCCAAACCCGGGACTAGCTTCTACGAGCAGTACTTC
TRBJ2-2 | NA | TRBV30 | TRBD2 | CAGIPPGLGNTGELFF | TGTGCCGGAATACCACCGGGACTAGGGAACACCGGGGAGCTGTTTTTT
TRBJ2-4 | NA | TRBV27 | NA | CASSLFSGGLAKNIQYF | TGTGCCAGCAGTTTATTCTCGGGTGGGTTAGCCAAAAACATTCAGTACTTC
TRBJ1-5 | NA | TRBV19 | NA | CASLTRGDSNQPQHF | TGTGCCAGCCTCACCCGTGGGGATAGCAATCAGCCCCAGCATTTT
TRBJ2-5 | NA | TRBV6-1 | NA | CASRARKGPKETQYF | TGTGCCAGCAGAGCTCGGAAGGGCCCCAAAGAGACCCAGTACTTC
TRBJ2-2 | once | TRBV20-1 | TRBD2 | CSARLAGGLFF | TGCAGTGCGCGACTAGCGGGAGGGCTGTTTTTT
TRBJ2-3 | NA | TRBV7-2 | NA | CASSKGSAGGDTQYF | TGTGCCAGCAGCAAAGGAAGTGCTGGGGGCGATACGCAGTATTTT
TRBJ2-1 | NA | TRBV20-1 | TRBD2 | CSATISGSSYNEQFF | TGCAGTGCCACAATTAGCGGGAGCTCCTACAATGAGCAGTTCTTC
TRBJ2-3 | NA | TRBV10-3 | TRBD2 | CAISPTSRGGDTQYF | TGTGCCATCAGTCCCACCTCTCGCGGGGGAGATACGCAGTATTTT
TRBJ2-7 | NA | TRBV14 | NA | CASSQESRFSGPYEQYF | TGTGCCAGCAGCCAAGAGTCTCGTTTTAGCGGTCCCTACGAGCAGTACTTC
TRBJ2-2 | NA | TRBV7-2 | NA | CASSTLPRDGELFF | TGTGCCAGCAGCACATTGCCCAGGGACGGGGAGCTGTTTTTT
TRBJ1-6 | NA | TRBV27 | TRBD1 | CASSPGTARSSPLHF | TGTGCCAGCAGTCCCGGGACAGCGCGTAGCTCACCCCTCCACTTT
TRBJ1-2 | NA | TRBV6-5 | TRBD1 | CASSYDRQGHGGYTF | TGTGCCAGCAGTTACGATCGACAGGGGCACGGTGGCTACACCTTC
TRBJ2-5 | NA | TRBV19 | NA | CASSKGRTSGIRRFLETQYF | NA
TRBJ1-1 | NA | TRBV20-1 | TRBD1 | CSALETGMNTEAFF | TGCAGTGCTCTGGAGACAGGGATGAACACTGAAGCTTTCTTT
TRBJ1-2 | NA | TRBV30 | NA | CAWSVSSRGGFVGGYTF | TGTGCCTGGAGTGTATCGTCTCGAGGGGGTTTCGTCGGCGGCTACACCTTC
TRBJ2-7 | NA | TRBV5-4 | TRBD2 | CASSFGAGGYEQYF | TGTGCCAGCAGCTTCGGGGCGGGGGGCTACGAGCAGTACTTC
TRBJ1-5 | NA | TRBV2 | TRBD1 | CASSEKSDRVEQPQHF | TGTGCCAGCAGTGAAAAAAGTGACAGGGTGGAACAGCCCCAGCATTTT
TRBJ2-1 | NA | TRBV10-1 | NA | CASRAPGQLPDNEQFF | TGCGCCAGCAGGGCTCCGGGACAACTACCTGACAATGAGCAGTTCTTC
TRBJ1-1 | few | TRBV7-2 | TRBD1 | CASSLVRTGGYGEAFF | TGTGCCAGCAGCTTAGTCCGGACAGGGGGCTACGGTGAAGCTTTCTTT
TRBJ2-5 | NA | TRBV20-1 | NA | CSAPNGAQETQYF | TGCAGTGCACCCAACGGGGCCCAAGAGACCCAGTACTTC
TRBJ1-1 | few | TRBV7-9 | NA | CASSLARGALNTEAFF | TGTGCCAGCAGCTTAGCGCGGGGGGCACTGAACACTGAAGCTTTCTTT
TRBJ1-2 | once | TRBV10-3 | TRBD1 | CAIRKLGQGKSGYGYTF | TGTGCCATCAGGAAACTGGGACAGGGTAAGAGCGGCTATGGCTACACCTTC
TRBJ1-5 | NA | TRBV30 | NA | CAWSTGIHSNQPQHF | TGTGCCTGGAGTACAGGGATCCATAGCAATCAGCCCCAGCATTTT
TRBJ1-2 | NA | TRBV6-1 | TRBD1 | CASSPQMTGGNYGYTF | TGTGCCAGCAGTCCCCAAATGACAGGGGGGAACTATGGCTACACCTTC
TRBJ1-4 | NA | TRBV6-2/TRBV6-3 | TRBD1 | CASSSRQGLNEKLFF | TGTGCCAGCAGCTCCCGACAGGGACTAAATGAAAAACTGTTTTTT
TRBJ2-7 | NA | TRBV27 | NA | CASSFKGWAFYEQYF | TGTGCCAGCAGTTTCAAGGGGTGGGCTTTCTACGAGCAGTACTTC
TRBJ2-2 | NA | TRBV15 | TRBD2 | CATSRGAGPTGELFF | TGTGCCACCAGCAGAGGAGCGGGACCGACCGGGGAGCTGTTTTTT
TRBJ2-1 | NA | TRBV29-1 | NA | CSVEAYRDEQFF | TGCAGCGTTGAAGCCTACAGGGACGAGCAGTTCTTC
TRBJ1-1 | NA | TRBV11-2 | TRBD1 | CASRGQFNTEAFF | TGTGCCAGCAGGGGACAGTTTAACACTGAAGCTTTCTTT
TRBJ2-5 | NA | TRBV12-3/TRBV12-4 | NA | CASSQRRETQYF | TGTGCCAGCAGCCAGAGGCGGGAGACCCAGTACTTC